A selection of T cell receptor beta chains follows, all from one sample in a study of T cells in localized non-small cell lung cancer. Clones were sequenced by immunoSEQ multiplex PCR, and TCRdb holds only the in-frame ones, with some missing. The sample lists roughly 16,000 clones; more than 75% were seen once. Source: peripheral blood, taken before any cancer treatment. Receptors originate from a male donor aged 60 or over with stage I lung adenocarcinoma. The CDR3 runs from the conserved cysteine through the conserved F or W. Fields, in order: D gene, V gene, J gene, clone size, CDR3 DNA, CDR3 protein. The D gene is left open where the match is weak. The listing skips clone size in some rows; elsewhere it reads once, few, many or a size class.

D: NA
V: TRBV6-5
J: TRBJ2-3
size: NA
DNA: TGTGCCAGCAGTCCCGTTGGAACGGATACGCAGTATTTT
CDR3: CASSPVGTDTQYF

D: NA
V: TRBV5-1
J: TRBJ2-7
size: NA
DNA: TGCGCCAGCAGCTCCGGGAACGGCTACGAGCAGTACTTC
CDR3: CASSSGNGYEQYF

D: NA
V: TRBV11-2
J: TRBJ1-5
size: few
DNA: TGTGCCAGCAGCTTAGGGGATAAAGGTCAGCCCCAGCATTTT
CDR3: CASSLGDKGQPQHF

D: NA
V: TRBV5-5
J: TRBJ1-2
size: NA
DNA: TGTGCCAGCAGTTTGGCGCTCCGGGAAGGCTACACCTTC
CDR3: CASSLALREGYTF

D: TRBD2
V: TRBV11-2
J: TRBJ2-1
size: NA
DNA: TGTGCCAGCAACGGGGAGGCGGGAGGGCCGAGGGGCTACAATGAGCAGTTCTTC
CDR3: CASNGEAGGPRGYNEQFF

D: NA
V: TRBV21-1
J: TRBJ1-1
size: NA
DNA: TGTGCCAGCAGCAAACGGGGGGCAGGAAACACTGAAGCTTTCTTT
CDR3: CASSKRGAGNTEAFF

D: NA
V: TRBV6-5
J: TRBJ1-2
size: few
DNA: TGTGCCATCTCTATGGGGGGGGATGGCTACACCTTC
CDR3: CAISMGGDGYTF

D: TRBD1
V: TRBV28
J: TRBJ2-7
size: once
DNA: TGTGCCAGCAGTCCTTCACGGGACAGTTACTACGAGCAGTACTTC
CDR3: CASSPSRDSYYEQYF

D: NA
V: TRBV28
J: TRBJ2-7
size: NA
DNA: TGTGCCAGCAGTCCGACGGTTTCCTACGAGCAGTACTTC
CDR3: CASSPTVSYEQYF

D: NA
V: TRBV7-2
J: TRBJ2-5
size: NA
DNA: TGTGCCAGCGGGCGGGAAGAGACCCAGTACTTC
CDR3: CASGREETQYF

D: TRBD1
V: TRBV14
J: TRBJ2-5
size: NA
DNA: TGTGCCAGCAGCCGCGGACAGGGGGGAACCCAGTACTTC
CDR3: CASSRGQGGTQYF

D: TRBD1
V: TRBV2
J: TRBJ2-4
size: NA
DNA: TGTGCCAGCAGGGACAGGGGGGGAGCCAAAAACATTCAGTACTTC
CDR3: CASRDRGGAKNIQYF

D: TRBD2
V: TRBV7-9
J: TRBJ2-2
size: NA
DNA: TGTGCCAGCAGCTTGCGCGGGGGGAACACCGGGGAGCTGTTTTTT
CDR3: CASSLRGGNTGELFF

D: NA
V: TRBV5-1
J: TRBJ1-6
size: NA
DNA: TGCGCCAGCAGCTTGGGTCCAGCTGGTTCACCCCTCCACTTT
CDR3: CASSLGPAGSPLHF

D: NA
V: TRBV5-6
J: TRBJ2-7
size: NA
DNA: TGTGCCAGCAGCTTGCGGGTCTACGAGCAGTACTTC
CDR3: CASSLRVYEQYF

D: NA
V: TRBV28
J: TRBJ1-1
size: NA
DNA: TGTGCCAGCAGTTTAGGGGATAGTAACACTGAAGCTTTCTTT
CDR3: CASSLGDSNTEAFF

D: NA
V: TRBV9
J: TRBJ1-1
size: few
DNA: TGTGCCAGCAGCGTAGTGGGTCCGGGGTACACTGAAGCTTTCTTT
CDR3: CASSVVGPGYTEAFF

D: TRBD1
V: TRBV9
J: TRBJ1-2
size: NA
DNA: TGTGCCAGCAGCGTAGCGCAGGGGGGAGGCTATGGCTACACCTTC
CDR3: CASSVAQGGGYGYTF

D: NA
V: TRBV7-9
J: TRBJ1-4
size: NA
DNA: TGTGCCAGCAGCTTACAGGGTGAAAAACTGTTTTTT
CDR3: CASSLQGEKLFF

D: TRBD1
V: TRBV11-2
J: TRBJ2-6
size: NA
DNA: TGTGCCAGCAGCCAGGGGACAGGGGGCGGTTCAGGGGCCAACGTCCTGACTTTC
CDR3: CASSQGTGGGSGANVLTF

D: NA
V: TRBV11-3
J: TRBJ2-3
size: NA
DNA: TGTGCCAGCAGCCCGACGAAACGAGATACGCAGTATTTT
CDR3: CASSPTKRDTQYF

D: NA
V: TRBV19
J: TRBJ1-5
size: once
DNA: TGTGCCAGTACCCACAGCAGGCGGGAAGGCTACAGTCAGCCCCAGCATTTT
CDR3: CASTHSRREGYSQPQHF

D: NA
V: TRBV28
J: TRBJ1-1
size: NA
DNA: TGTGCCAGCAGTTTACTACGAGAAGCTTTCTTT
CDR3: CASSLLREAFF

D: NA
V: TRBV28
J: TRBJ2-7
size: NA
DNA: TGTGCCAGCAGTTTGCGGAGCTCCTACGAGCAGTACTTC
CDR3: CASSLRSSYEQYF

D: TRBD2
V: TRBV29-1
J: TRBJ2-3
size: once
DNA: TGCAGCGTGACGGGACTAGCGAGCGGAGGAACGAGCACAGATACGCAGTATTTT
CDR3: CSVTGLASGGTSTDTQYF

D: NA
V: TRBV5-4
J: TRBJ1-6
size: NA
DNA: TGTGCCAGCAGCTTGGAGTTCGGGAATTCACCCCTCCACTTT
CDR3: CASSLEFGNSPLHF

D: NA
V: TRBV19
J: TRBJ1-1
size: few
DNA: TGTGCCAGTAGTATACGGGGGATGAACACTGAAGCTTTCTTT
CDR3: CASSIRGMNTEAFF

D: NA
V: TRBV9
J: TRBJ1-2
size: NA
DNA: TGTGCCAGCAGCGCCCGACAAGCACATGGCTACACCTTC
CDR3: CASSARQAHGYTF

D: NA
V: TRBV6-5
J: TRBJ2-2
size: NA
DNA: TGTGCCAGCACCCGGGCCTACACCGGGGAGCTGTTTTTT
CDR3: CASTRAYTGELFF

D: NA
V: TRBV10-2
J: TRBJ1-2
size: NA
DNA: TGCGCCAGCAGTGAGGGGAGCAGCGCTGGCTACACCTTC
CDR3: CASSEGSSAGYTF

D: NA
V: TRBV4-2
J: TRBJ2-4
size: once
DNA: TGTGCCAGCAGCCAAGATTATGGGAACTCAGCCAAAAACATTCAGTACTTC
CDR3: CASSQDYGNSAKNIQYF

D: NA
V: TRBV7-2
J: TRBJ1-3
size: NA
DNA: TGTGCCAGCAGCTTAACCATGAACTCTGGAAACACCATATATTTT
CDR3: CASSLTMNSGNTIYF

D: TRBD2
V: TRBV10-1
J: TRBJ2-5
size: NA
DNA: TGCGCCAGCAACCAGACTAGCGGGTTGGGAGAGACCCAGTACTTC
CDR3: CASNQTSGLGETQYF

D: TRBD2
V: TRBV6-5
J: TRBJ2-3
size: NA
DNA: TGTGCCAGCAGTTTCAGACTAGCAGGCACAGATACGCAGTATTTT
CDR3: CASSFRLAGTDTQYF

D: NA
V: TRBV9
J: TRBJ2-7
size: NA
DNA: TGTGCCAGCAGCGTAACGGCAGGAGAGACCTACGAGCAGTACTTC
CDR3: CASSVTAGETYEQYF